Below are 2 T cell receptor beta chains sequenced from a single sample in a study of cytomegalovirus exposure and HLA in healthy donors. PCR primers comprised 60 Vbeta and 13 Jbeta primers. The method was immunoSEQ multiplex PCR; TCRdb's version includes in-frame clones alone and lacks a portion of them. The sample includes some 120,000 clones, about three quarters of them seen just once. The sequenced material came from PBMCs. These receptors came from a woman aged 60-75 years in good health and CMV-seropositive.

The V call is TRBV5-1, the J call TRBJ2-7; 12 bases line up with TRBD1. From germline, CDR1 is SGHRS and CDR2 YFSETQ. After removal of 0 bases from V and 5 bases from J, the junction contained 6 bases not matched to a gene. The CDR3 runs 16 residues. CDR3 sequence reads: CASSLVTGQGAHEQYF. DNA of the CDR3: TGCGCCAGCAGCTTGGTGACGGGACAGGGGGCCCACGAGCAGTACTTC.

V gene TRBV29-1 combines with J gene TRBJ2-2; TRBD1 agrees at 7 bases. Looked up from germline, CDR1 is SQVTM and CDR2 is ANQGSEA. This CDR3 has 14 amino acids. Trimming removed 7 bases from V and 4 bases from J; junction bases left unmatched: 9. This CDR3 is CSARQDRLTGELFF. CDR3 nucleotide sequence: TGCAGCGCCAGACAGGACAGGCTCACCGGGGAGCTGTTTTTT.